A selection of T cell receptor beta chains follows, all from one sample in a study of blood T cell repertoires in COVID-19. This table comes from immunoSEQ multiplex PCR, and its TCRdb copy is limited to in-frame clones, with some not included. The sample gives under 300,000 clones, about 93% of which show up once; 1.5% to 2% is in the top ten. The sequencing sample was made of PBMCs or T cells enriched from blood (not recorded which). The receptors shown here come from a woman aged 18-29 years who had recovered from COVID-19. CDR3s include the opening cysteine and the closing phenylalanine or tryptophan. The order of the fields is CDR3 length, D gene, V gene, clone size, J gene, CDR3 protein, CDR3 DNA. The D gene is left open where the match is weak. Not every row has a clone size; where given, it reads once, few, many or a size class.

>14|TRBD2|TRBV24-1|NA|TRBJ2-1
CATSDFRGRDEQFF
TGTGCCACCAGTGATTTTCGCGGGAGGGATGAGCAGTTCTTC
>16|TRBD2|TRBV9|NA|TRBJ2-1
CASSSSSSGAYNEQFF
TGTGCCAGCAGCAGTAGTAGTAGCGGGGCCTACAATGAGCAGTTCTTC
>15|TRBD1|TRBV27|NA|TRBJ2-7
CASSFAGRGLNEQYF
TGTGCCAGCAGTTTCGCGGGCAGGGGGCTCAACGAGCAGTACTTC
>15|NA|TRBV19|NA|TRBJ1-2
CASSPPRGLVYGYTF
TGTGCCAGTAGTCCGCCCAGGGGCTTGGTCTATGGCTACACCTTC
>15|NA|TRBV15|NA|TRBJ2-3
CATSQHRGSTDTQYF
TGTGCCACCAGCCAACACCGGGGAAGCACAGATACGCAGTATTTT
>14|NA|TRBV4-2|NA|TRBJ1-1
CASSQFSGDTEAFF
TGTGCCAGCAGCCAATTTTCGGGGGACACTGAAGCTTTCTTT
>14|TRBD1|TRBV2|NA|TRBJ2-5
CASSRQGAYETQYF
TGTGCCAGCAGTAGACAGGGGGCTTATGAGACCCAGTACTTC
>17|TRBD2|TRBV28|once|TRBJ2-7
CASSFRLAGESSYEQYF
TGTGCCAGCAGTTTTCGGCTAGCGGGGGAGAGCTCCTACGAGCAGTACTTC
>15|TRBD1|TRBV19|NA|TRBJ1-1
CASSISGQVNTEAFF
TGTGCCAGTAGTATTTCGGGACAGGTGAACACTGAAGCTTTCTTT
>13|NA|TRBV5-4|NA|TRBJ1-1
CASSLPGDTEAFF
TGTGCCAGCAGCTTGCCGGGGGACACTGAAGCTTTCTTT
>16|NA|TRBV7-3|once|TRBJ2-1
CASSPNNRDISNEQFF
TGTGCCAGCAGCCCGAACAACCGGGACATATCCAATGAGCAGTTCTTC
>14|NA|TRBV6-1|NA|TRBJ1-2
CASSEPGEVYGYTF
TGTGCCAGCAGTGAGCCGGGGGAGGTCTATGGCTACACCTTC
>15|TRBD1|TRBV10-1|NA|TRBJ2-7
CASSEGTGRNYLSYF
TGCGCCAGCAGTGAAGGGACAGGGAGAAATTATCTATCGTACTTC
>14|TRBD1|TRBV4-1|NA|TRBJ1-1
CASSQDRVNTEAFF
TGCGCCAGCAGCCAGGACAGGGTGAACACTGAAGCTTTCTTT
>13|TRBD1|TRBV5-1|NA|TRBJ1-2
CASSWDRDYGYTF
TGCGCCAGCAGCTGGGACAGGGACTATGGCTACACCTTC
>13|NA|TRBV19|NA|TRBJ1-5
CASSIRGHQPQHF
TGTGCCAGTAGTATACGGGGTCATCAGCCCCAGCATTTT
>14|NA|TRBV7-8|NA|TRBJ1-2
CASTLNGRGYGYTF
TGTGCCAGCACTTTAAATGGCAGGGGCTACGGCTACACCTTC
>14|TRBD1|TRBV18|NA|TRBJ1-4
CASSPLGQGEKLFF
TGTGCCAGCTCACCCCTTGGACAGGGGGAAAAACTGTTTTTT
>14|NA|TRBV19|few|TRBJ1-1
CASFPGGFNTEAFF
TGTGCCAGTTTCCCTGGAGGGTTTAACACTGAAGCTTTCTTT
>15|NA|TRBV9|NA|TRBJ2-7
CASSVGPEATYEQYF
TGTGCCAGCAGCGTAGGGCCGGAAGCGACCTACGAGCAGTACTTC
>16|NA|TRBV6-4|NA|TRBJ2-3
CASSETGVGGADTQYF
TGTGCCAGCAGTGAAACTGGGGTCGGCGGGGCAGATACGCAGTATTTT
>16|TRBD2|TRBV24-1|once|TRBJ2-5
CATGSSSGTRQETQYF
TGTGCCACCGGGTCCTCTAGCGGGACAAGACAAGAGACCCAGTACTTC
>17|TRBD2|TRBV5-1|NA|TRBJ2-1
CASSSPTSGAPYNEQFF
TGCGCCAGCAGCTCCCCGACTAGCGGGGCACCCTACAATGAGCAGTTCTTC
>17|TRBD2|TRBV7-9|NA|TRBJ2-1
CASSLGQTSGRGNEQFF
TGTGCCAGCAGCTTAGGACAGACTAGCGGGAGGGGCAATGAGCAGTTCTTC
>18|NA|TRBV3-1/TRBV3-2|once|TRBJ1-6
CASSQDWVGGAYNSPLHF
TGTGCCAGCAGCCAAGATTGGGTCGGGGGTGCCTATAATTCACCCCTCCACTTT
>17|TRBD1|TRBV18|NA|TRBJ1-6
CASSPQRTGSLDSPLHF
TGTGCCAGCTCACCTCAAAGGACAGGGAGCTTAGATTCACCCCTCCACTTT
>16|NA|TRBV4-1|NA|TRBJ2-1
CASSPSLSGTYNEQFF
TGCGCCAGCAGCCCCTCTCTCAGCGGTACCTACAATGAGCAGTTCTTC
>14|TRBD1|TRBV27|NA|TRBJ1-1
CASGPWDRGFKAFF
TGTGCCAGCGGGCCTTGGGACAGGGGGTTTAAGGCTTTCTTT
>17|TRBD2|TRBV19|NA|TRBJ2-7
CASSSPTSGGHSYEQYF
TGTGCCAGTAGTTCCCCGACTAGCGGGGGCCACTCCTACGAGCAGTACTTC
>14|NA|TRBV7-2|NA|TRBJ2-3
CASSLGYVTDTQYF
TGTGCCAGCAGCTTAGGTTATGTCACAGATACGCAGTATTTT
>14|NA|TRBV6-6|NA|TRBJ1-5
CASRTGDSNQPQHF
TGTGCCAGCAGGACGGGTGATAGCAATCAGCCCCAGCATTTT